This T cell receptor (beta chain) came from a study of T cells expressing NK-cell markers. In the study overall: Out of eight donors sequenced, seven tested HCMV-seropositive and the remaining one seronegative. Notes on the study in general: It is unclear if expanded NKG2C-expressing clones target HCMV antigens. Several donors likewise had their CD3+CD56-NKG2C+ fraction led by these clonotypes.

A remark on this clonotype: Its antigen is as yet unknown.

Scientists made TCR beta cDNA using 5'RACE template switching with UMIs. TCRdb derives one entry per CDR3 protein from the 5' RACE reads, leaving out DNA. The ten most abundant clones cover about 5.2% of a sample with roughly 390,000 distinct CDR3 sequences. The germline gives CDR1 KGHSH, CDR2 LQKENI. The CDR3 contains 16 residues. This TCR was recovered from a man aged 18 to 69 in good health. The chain is built from TRBV18 and TRBJ2-5; no DNA is available, so the TRBD1 call from TCRdb remains unchecked. Sequenced: blood T cells: a sorted CD56 or NKG2C T cell subset, CD4+ or CD8+ T cells, or bulk PBMC T cells (not recorded which). CDR3 in amino acids: CASSPLRGQLQETQYF.